These 24 T cell receptor beta chains were sequenced from one sample in a study of blood T cell repertoires in COVID-19. Some clones are missing from TCRdb's copy, which holds only in-frame ones; the method was immunoSEQ multiplex PCR. The table includes about 120,000 clones, approximately 88% detected once. The specimen was peripheral blood. The receptor source for this set is a man between 45 and 60 years old with acute or convalescent COVID-19.

The chain uses TRBV29-1 and TRBJ1-3; a weak D match, TRBD1 (5 bases). CDR1 SQVTM and CDR2 ANQGSEA come from the germline V gene. The CDR3 runs 13 residues. Trimming cost V 4 bases and J 0 bases, with 7 bases left between them. The CDR3 coding sequence is TGCAGCGTTGCAGGGTCCTCTGGAAACACCATATATTTT. Protein sequence: CSVAGSSGNTIYF.

V is TRBV2 and J is TRBJ1-5; D remains ambiguous. The CDR3 length is 16 residues. The ends were cut back, 2 bases at V and 0 bases at J, with 11 bases in the middle. CDR1 is SNHLY, CDR2 FYNNEI, per germline. The CDR3 DNA is TGTGCCAGCAGTGAAAGTTTACGCGTTAGCAATCAGCCCCAGCATTTT. This encodes CASSESLRVSNQPQHF.

V usage is TRBV5-1 and J usage is TRBJ1-2; possibly TRBD1 for D (6 bases). This CDR3 comprises 15 residues. Germline V lookup: CDR1 SGHRS, CDR2 YFSETQ. Trimming took 4 bases from V and 4 from J, leaving 17 bases between them. The CDR3 spells CASSPDSRKFYGYTF. CDR3 nucleotide sequence: TGCGCCAGCAGCCCGGACAGCCGGAAGTTCTATGGCTACACCTTC.

The DNA for the CDR3 is TGTGCCTGGAGTTCAGGGGCTGGAAACACCATATATTTT. The encoded protein is CAWSSGAGNTIYF. The J gene is TRBJ1-3, the V gene TRBV30, with D perhaps TRBD1 (6 bases). Deletions cut 2 bases from V and 2 bases from J, with 7 bases between. This CDR3 is built from 13 residues. Germline CDR1 and CDR2: GTSNPN and SVGIG (reference sequence).

This sequence joins TRBV5-8 and TRBJ1-1; TRBD1 matches at 7 bases. The V and J ends lost 2 bases and 4 bases, in that order; junction bases with no gene match: 5. The CDR3 is made up of 14 amino acids. The germline CDR1 and CDR2 sequences are SGHTS and YDEGEE. CDR3 region: CASSLSGGGTEAFF. The CDR3 nucleotides read TGTGCCAGCAGCTTATCAGGGGGTGGCACTGAAGCTTTCTTT.

The chain uses TRBV7-2 and TRBJ2-7, with D possibly being TRBD1 (6 bases). Germline V CDR1 and CDR2: SGHTA, FQGNSA. The CDR3 is made up of 14 amino acids. V shed 5 bases and J shed 0 bases, with 11 bases lying between them. The CDR3 reads CASSPDRLSYEQYF. The CDR3 coding sequence is TGTGCCAGCAGCCCCGACAGGCTCTCCTACGAGCAGTACTTC.

This clone has only one observation. The chain uses TRBV19 and TRBJ2-3, with 7 bases identical to TRBD2. Germline V gene sequence: CDR1 LNHDA, CDR2 SQIVND (reference sequence). CDR3 length: 15 residues. The junction had 8 bases not matched to a gene; V was cut back by 5 bases and J by 3 bases. CDR3 in DNA: TGTGCCAGTAGTCACCGGGACTACTTGACAGATACGCAGTATTTT. It specifies CASSHRDYLTDTQYF.

For the CDR3, the DNA is TGTGCCAGCAGGGGATCGACAGGGCACAATCAGCCCCAGCATTTT. Translating gives CASRGSTGHNQPQHF. This chain links TRBV2 with TRBJ1-5; TRBD1 matches 7 bases. Germline V CDR1 and CDR2: SNHLY, FYNNEI. V shed 6 bases and J 3 bases; nucleotides not matched to a gene: 8. CDR3 length: 15 amino acids. Drawing the rest from reference TRBV2 and TRBJ1-5, the complete variable domain is EPEVTQTPSHQVTQMGQEVILRCVPISNHLYFYWYRQILGQKVEFLVSFYNNEISEKSEIFDDQFSVERPDGSNFTLKIRSTKLEDSAMYFCASRGSTGHNQPQHFGDGTRLSIL.

The chain carries TRBV11-1 and TRBJ2-5; possibly TRBD1 for D (6 bases). Germline CDR1 and CDR2: SGHAT and FQDESV (reference sequence). The ends were cut back, 5 bases at V and 1 base at J, with 11 bases in the middle. The CDR3 length is 14 residues. CDR3 amino acids: CASSPRGTQETQYF. The CDR3 DNA follows: TGTGCCAGCAGCCCCAGGGGTACCCAAGAGACCCAGTACTTC.

The chain couples TRBV6-4 to TRBJ1-6; TRBD1 agrees at 7 bases. CDR1 MRHNA and CDR2 SNTAGT come from the germline V gene. The CDR3 runs to 20 residues. Losses at the gene ends were 6 bases for V and 0 bases for J; bases not matched to a gene: 17. The CDR3 spells CASRTYRDRENSSYNSPLHF. CDR3 in DNA: TGTGCCAGCAGGACATACCGGGACAGAGAAAATAGCTCCTATAATTCACCCCTCCACTTT.

This clone was observed a handful of times. The chain carries TRBV15 and TRBJ2-2, with 9 positions matching TRBD2. The germline V gene encodes CDR1 LNHNV and CDR2 YYDKDF (reference sequence). This CDR3 is built from 15 residues. Losses at the gene ends were 8 bases for V and 5 bases for J; bases not matched to a gene: 9. CDR3 protein: CATREGLAGTGELFF. Written as DNA, the CDR3 is TGTGCCACCCGGGAAGGGCTAGCGGGGACCGGGGAGCTGTTTTTT.

The chain carries TRBV5-4 and TRBJ1-6; unclear D gene. CDR1 is SGHNT, CDR2 YYREEE, per germline (reference sequence). The V and J ends lost 4 bases and 7 bases respectively, with 12 bases between them. This CDR3 comprises 14 residues. CDR3 DNA sequence: TGTGCCAGCAGCCCCCTCCCCCTGAATTCACCCCTCCACTTT. Amino acid sequence: CASSPLPLNSPLHF.

The chain combines TRBV7-9 with TRBJ1-4; D is perhaps TRBD1 (6 bases). The germline V gene has CDR1 SEHNR and CDR2 FQNEAQ (reference sequence). V was clipped by 3 bases and J by 4 bases, with 12 bases between them. The CDR3 has 15 residues. CDR3 bases: TGTGCCAGCAGCTTTACCAGGGGTGGTAATGAAAAACTGTTTTTT. Translation: CASSFTRGGNEKLFF.

The chain is built from TRBV13 and TRBJ2-2; no clear D. The germline gives CDR1 PRHDT, CDR2 FYEKMQ (reference sequence). V was clipped by 1 base and J by 0 bases, with 6 bases between them. CDR3 size: 15 residues. Written as DNA, the CDR3 is TGTGCCAGCAGCTTAGAACAGTCGAACACCGGGGAGCTGTTTTTT. Protein sequence: CASSLEQSNTGELFF. Looking up the rest from reference TRBV13 and TRBJ2-2 gives the full variable domain: AAGVIQSPRHLIKEKRETATLKCYPIPRHDTVYWYQQGPGQDPQFLISFYEKMQSDKGSIPDRFSAQQFSDYHSELNMSSLELGDSALYFCASSLEQSNTGELFFGEGSRLTVL.

This rearrangement joins TRBV28 to TRBJ1-5; 11 bases line up with TRBD1. The germline CDR1 and CDR2 sequences are MDHEN and SYDVKM. With V trimmed by 6 bases and J by 3 bases, 7 bases remained unmatched. This CDR3 region has 16 residues. This CDR3 is CASSWGQGGPNQPQHF. CDR3 DNA: TGTGCCAGCAGCTGGGGACAGGGGGGCCCCAATCAGCCCCAGCATTTT.

This sequence joins TRBV9 and TRBJ1-3, with 7 bases aligning to TRBD1. The trim removed 3 bases at V and 0 bases at J, leaving 12 bases unmatched. Germline V gives CDR1 SGDLS, CDR2 YYNGEE. The CDR3 contains 18 residues. The CDR3 spells CASSAPGGPRSSGNTIYF. The CDR3, as DNA: TGTGCCAGCAGCGCCCCAGGGGGACCTAGATCCTCTGGAAACACCATATATTTT.

The rearrangement uses TRBV28 and TRBJ1-2, with 9 nucleotides matching TRBD1. With V trimmed by 2 bases and J by 4 bases, 5 bases remained unmatched. Looked up from germline, CDR1 is MDHEN and CDR2 is SYDVKM. The CDR3 sequence is 15 residues long. The CDR3 DNA sequence: TGTGCCAGCAGTTTACCGGACAGGGGTCCCTATGGCTACACCTTC. It codes for CASSLPDRGPYGYTF.

The chain employs TRBV30 and TRBJ1-2; 9 bases map to TRBD1. The CDR3 sequence is 13 residues long. CDR1 is GTSNPN and CDR2 is SVGIG in the germline V gene (reference sequence). J gave up 8 bases and V 7 bases, and 11 bases lay outside the gene matches. In nucleotides, the CDR3 is TGTGCCTCAAGCAGGGACAGGGTAGGGGGCTACACCTTC. Encoded protein: CASSRDRVGGYTF.

As for this clone: The same CDR3 also results from other DNA sequences found in this sample. The chain recombines TRBV9 with TRBJ1-2, with D unresolved. V lost 0 bases to trimming and J lost 2 bases, with 5 bases between them. Looked up from germline, CDR1 is SGDLS and CDR2 is YYNGEE. The CDR3 spans 13 residues. CDR3 nucleotide sequence: TGTGCCAGCAGCGTAGACTCCAACTATGGCTACACCTTC. This gives the protein CASSVDSNYGYTF.

The V gene is TRBV27, the J gene TRBJ2-7; maybe TRBD2 (6 bases). Germline lookup yields CDR1 MNHEY and CDR2 SMNVEV (reference sequence). CDR3 length: 14 residues. Trimming shortened V by 3 bases and J by 5 bases, and 14 bases separated the two germline ends. The CDR3 nucleotides are TGTGCCAGCAGTTTTCGCCTAGCGCGGAACGAGCAGTACTTC. Translating gives CASSFRLARNEQYF.

The chain employs TRBV28 and TRBJ2-7; 9 bases are a match to TRBD2. V trimming: 6 bases; J trimming: 3 bases; junction bases outside the gene matches: 6. The CDR3 is made up of 14 amino acids. In germline, CDR1 is MDHEN, CDR2 SYDVKM. CDR3 amino acids: CASRAGGPRYEQYF. As DNA, the CDR3 is TGTGCCAGCAGAGCGGGAGGCCCGCGCTACGAGCAGTACTTC.

The V call is TRBV6-5, the J call TRBJ1-1; 9 nucleotides line up with TRBD1. CDR1 and CDR2 (germline): MNHEY, SVGAGI. J lost 10 bases, V lost 7 bases, and 16 bases had no gene match. This CDR3 is 15 amino acids long. The CDR3 loop reads CASIAPGQGKFLAFF. The CDR3 DNA is TGTGCCAGCATTGCCCCGGGACAGGGAAAATTTCTAGCTTTCTTT.

The rearrangement links TRBV6-4 to TRBJ1-6, with 11 bases fitting TRBD1. After removal of 5 bases from V and 10 bases from J, the junction contained 4 bases not matched to a gene. The germline CDR1 and CDR2 sequences are MRHNA and SNTAGT. This CDR3 is built from 14 residues. Here the CDR3 DNA reads TGTGCCAGCAGTTACGGGACAGGGGGATCACCCCTCCACTTT. It specifies CASSYGTGGSPLHF.

This rearrangement joins TRBV28 to TRBJ2-2; 9 bases fit TRBD1. The CDR3 sequence is 14 residues long. Germline-derived CDR1 and CDR2 are MDHEN and SYDVKM. V gave up 9 bases and J gave up 2 bases; unmatched junction bases: 4. CDR3 residues: CASWTGVNTGELFF. The CDR3 bases are TGTGCCAGTTGGACAGGGGTAAACACCGGGGAGCTGTTTTTT. The full variable domain, rest sourced from reference TRBV28 and TRBJ2-2, is DVKVTQSSRYLVKRTGEKVFLECVQDMDHENMFWYRQDPGLGLRLIYFSYDVKMKEKGDIPEGYSVSREKKERFSLILESASTNQTSMYLCASWTGVNTGELFFGEGSRLTVL.